The T cell receptor (beta chain) described here comes from a study of relationships among human T cell subsets. Study results and limitations: Many CDR3s were shared across Th1, Th2 and regulatory subsets. Bead-based sorting did not rule out CD4+CD8+ double-positive cells.

Semiquantitative ARM-PCR amplified T cell receptor alpha and beta CDR3 regions from mRNA. In ARM-PCR, communal superprimers followed tagged nested gene-specific primers for exponential amplification. Before the second round, exonuclease removed the nested primers. One entry per CDR3 protein, called by TCRdb with MiXCR from the multiplex PCR reads. The table includes about 15,000 distinct CDR3 sequences, roughly 60% detected once. On this clonotype itself: Its antigen is undetermined.

The CDR3 consists of 12 residues. From germline, CDR1 is ENHRY and CDR2 SYGVKD. V was pared by 8 bases and J by 10 bases, with 14 bases between. The sample taken for sequencing was total T cells sorted from blood. This chain links TRBV10-3 with TRBJ2-2; D possibly matches TRBD1 or TRBD2 (5 bases each). The TCR was taken from a man aged 35-49 years in good health. The CDR3, as DNA: TGTGCCATCGGGGACGGCCTCATGGAGCTGTTTTTT. It yields the protein CAIGDGLMELFF.